Following are 9 T cell receptor beta chains from one sample sequenced in a study of memory CD4+ T cells and cytomegalovirus serostatus. Clones were sequenced by immunoSEQ multiplex PCR, and TCRdb holds only the in-frame ones, with some missing. This sample has under 50,000 clones, with 60% to 85% found just once. Single viable CD3+CD4+CD8-CD45RO+ cells were sorted as the memory CD4+ T cells. The sample was memory CD4+ T cells from blood. Every receptor here comes from an adult in good health and CMV-seronegative.

V gene TRBV4-2 combines with J gene TRBJ2-7, with 9 bases fitting TRBD2. Looked up from germline, CDR1 is LGHNA and CDR2 is YNFKEQ. V was clipped by 3 bases and J by 0 bases; unmatched bases: 6. The CDR3 extends over 16 amino acids. CDR3 coding DNA: TGTGCCAGCAGCCAGGGTAGCGGGGGCTACTCCTACGAGCAGTACTTC. This translates into CASSQGSGGYSYEQYF.

The gene calls are TRBV19 and TRBJ2-7, with D perhaps matching TRBD1 (6 bases). Germline CDR1 is LNHDA and CDR2 is SQIVND (reference sequence). The V end was cut by 4 bases, the J end by 4 bases, with 14 bases between. The CDR3 length is 14 residues. CDR3 sequence: CASSTGEGVYEQYF. CDR3 DNA: TGTGCCAGTAGTACAGGGGAAGGGGTGTACGAGCAGTACTTC.

The V call is TRBV5-8, the J call TRBJ1-6, with D unclear. The CDR3 sequence is 14 residues long. V was cut by 8 bases and J by 0 bases, with 9 bases left in between. CDR1 and CDR2 from the germline V gene are SGHTS and YDEGEE. The CDR3 is CARGQSSYNSPLHF. The CDR3 coding sequence is TGTGCCAGGGGCCAGAGCTCCTATAATTCACCCCTCCACTTT.

The chain links TRBV4-1 to TRBJ1-1; D is uncertain. CDR1 and CDR2 (germline): MGHRA, YSYEKL. With 3 bases removed from V and 0 bases from J, the gap between germline ends came to 14 bases. The CDR3 has 16 residues. The DNA for the CDR3 is TGCGCCAGCAGCCAGGGTTCGACATCTATGAACACTGAAGCTTTCTTT. Translating gives CASSQGSTSMNTEAFF.

The chain has TRBV30 and TRBJ1-1; tentative D call: TRBD1 (6 bases). CDR3 length equals 13 residues. Deletions cut 8 bases from V and 10 bases from J, with 23 bases between. The germline CDR1 and CDR2 sequences are GTSNPN and SVGIG (reference sequence). CDR3 sequence reads: CAGGGTGQRGAFF. The CDR3 nucleotides are TGTGCCGGGGGCGGCACAGGGCAACGGGGAGCTTTCTTT.

V is TRBV9 and J is TRBJ1-1, with a tentative D call TRBD1 (5 bases). Per germline, CDR1 SGDLS and CDR2 YYNGEE. The CDR3 is 14 amino acids. V lost 4 bases to trimming and J lost 11 bases, with 21 bases between them. CDR3 DNA sequence: TGTGCCAGCAGCCAGACCGGGGGTTCCCCGGCCGCTTTCTTT. It codes for CASSQTGGSPAAFF.

This sequence joins TRBV5-6 and TRBJ1-2; D is unclear. Trimming shortened V by 0 bases and J by 8 bases, and 11 bases separated the two germline ends. The CDR3 sequence is 13 residues long. Germline V gene lookup returns CDR1 SGHDT and CDR2 YYEEEE. CDR3 residues: CASSLVAARGYTF. CDR3 nucleotides: TGTGCCAGCAGCTTGGTTGCGGCGAGGGGCTACACCTTC.

This chain links TRBV18 with TRBJ1-1; 10 bases fit TRBD1. Germline values: CDR1 KGHSH, CDR2 LQKENI. J gave up 3 bases and V 4 bases, and 8 bases lay outside the gene matches. This CDR3 region has 16 residues. The CDR3 reads CASSLDRGQKDTEAFF. CDR3 in DNA: TGTGCCAGCTCACTTGACAGGGGGCAAAAGGACACTGAAGCTTTCTTT.

The V gene is TRBV6-1, the J gene TRBJ1-1; D is uncertain. This CDR3 is 12 amino acids long. The germline V gene encodes CDR1 MNHNS and CDR2 SASEGT. Trimming cost V 2 bases and J 11 bases, with 12 bases left between them. In DNA, the CDR3 is TGTGCCAGCAGTGAACCGGGTAGCGGCGCTTTCTTT. Protein product: CASSEPGSGAFF.